The 25 T cell receptor beta chains presented below share a single source sample, sequenced in a study of T cell repertoires in cytomegalovirus infection. TCRdb re-analysed the reads in MiXCR, keeping a single row per CDR3 protein. The sample yields roughly 120,000 distinct CDR3 sequences, approximately 30% seen once. The antigens for these receptors are not known. The sample in question was CD8+ T cells from cultured PBMCs, obtained from culture after CMV antigen stimulation. The receptors were sampled from a human donor in good health (CMV status not recorded). Some clones in this sample may be carry-over from other donors' samples.

This clonotype occurred a few times. V and J are TRBV24-1 and TRBJ2-1; TRBD1 matches at 9 bases. This CDR3 spans 16 amino acids. Trimming at V came to 4 bases and at J to 1 base, leaving 4 bases not matched to a gene. From germline, CDR1 is KGHDR and CDR2 SFDVKD. CDR3 bases: TGTGCCACCAGTGACTCCGGGACAGGGTCCTACAATGAGCAGTTCTTC. Protein product: CATSDSGTGSYNEQFF.

The chain combines TRBV5-6 with TRBJ2-3; unclear D gene. The CDR3 consists of 19 residues. V shed 4 bases and J shed 6 bases, with 30 bases lying between them. CDR1 is SGHDT, CDR2 YYEEEE, per germline. CDR3 bases: TGTGCCAGCAGCCCCCCCAGGCGTTTGGACGCAGCAGGTTTCGATACGCAGTATTTT. It is translated as CASSPPRRLDAAGFDTQYF.

The gene calls are TRBV6-6 and TRBJ2-5, with D unresolved. V dropped 8 bases and J dropped 1 base, with 17 bases sitting between them. The CDR3 sequence is 15 residues long. Germline V lookup: CDR1 MNHNY, CDR2 SVGAGI (reference sequence). CDR3 bases: TGTGCCAGCGGAAGACCCTTTGACCCCCAAGAGACCCAGTACTTC. This gives the protein CASGRPFDPQETQYF.

This clonotype appeared a few times. The chain joins TRBV6-6 to TRBJ1-2; 9 bases are a match to TRBD1. The V gene's germline CDR1 is MNHNY and CDR2 SVGAGI (reference sequence). V lost 5 bases, J lost 6 bases, and 7 bases stayed unmatched. CDR3 size: 14 residues. The CDR3 region has the DNA TGTGCCAGCAGTGGCCGGGACAGGGAGCATGGCTACACCTTC. Residues: CASSGRDREHGYTF.

V gene TRBV5-1 combines with J gene TRBJ1-2; D is uncertain. The CDR3 has 14 residues. Trimming shortened V by 4 bases and J by 3 bases, and 13 bases separated the two germline ends. Per the germline V gene, CDR1 is SGHRS and CDR2 is YFSETQ. The CDR3 nucleotides are TGCGCCAGCAGCCCGGACTTACAACACTATGGCTACACCTTC. Translation: CASSPDLQHYGYTF.

This chain's CDR3 is CASSWDDSNTEAFF. The CDR3 region has the DNA TGTGCCAGCAGCTGGGACGATTCGAACACTGAAGCTTTCTTT. The V gene is TRBV7-2, the J gene TRBJ1-1; D might be TRBD1 (5 bases). CDR3 length equals 14 residues. CDR1 and CDR2 (germline): SGHTA, FQGNSA. V lost 4 bases and J 1 base, leaving 10 bases between the germline ends.

CDR3 DNA sequence: TGCGCCAGCAGCTACGACCCGGGAGCGGCGGGGGCCTACGAGCAGTACTTC. Protein sequence: CASSYDPGAAGAYEQYF. The V and J genes are TRBV4-1 and TRBJ2-7; TRBD2 matches at 7 bases. This CDR3 is built from 17 residues. V dropped 5 bases and J dropped 2; count of bases not matched to a gene: 15. Germline CDR1 and CDR2: MGHRA and YSYEKL.

This clonotype was seen ten or more times. The chain has TRBV7-6 and TRBJ2-1, with 12 positions matching TRBD2. CDR3 length: 15 residues. Looked up from germline, CDR1 is SGHVS and CDR2 is FNYEAQ. V shed 5 bases and J 10 bases; nucleotides not matched to a gene: 9. The CDR3 bases are TGTGCCAGCAGCCCTCGGACTAGCGGGGTGGGGGAGCAGTTCTTC. Protein: CASSPRTSGVGEQFF.

At least ten counts were recorded for this clonotype. The V call is TRBV7-2, the J call TRBJ2-3; TRBD1 matches at 7 bases. The CDR3 loop spans 14 amino acids. CDR1 is SGHTA and CDR2 is FQGNSA in the germline V gene. V lost 5 bases, J lost 4 bases, and 6 bases stayed unmatched. CDR3 protein: CASSNRGLADTQYF. The CDR3 DNA follows: TGTGCCAGCAGCAACAGGGGATTGGCAGATACGCAGTATTTT.

This clonotype was seen a few times. The genes are TRBV7-2 and TRBJ2-7; the match to TRBD1 covers 7 bases. The germline CDR1 and CDR2 sequences are SGHTA and FQGNSA. V trimming: 5 bases; J trimming: 0 bases; junction bases outside the gene matches: 1. The length of the CDR3 is 13 residues. The CDR3 region is CASSGQDSYEQYF. The CDR3 DNA follows: TGTGCCAGCAGCGGACAGGACTCCTACGAGCAGTACTTC.

The chain uses TRBV29-1 and TRBJ2-1; D not resolved. This CDR3 is built from 11 residues. Trimming left V 5 bases short and J 3 bases short, with 5 bases between. Germline loops: CDR1 SQVTM, CDR2 ANQGSEA. As DNA, the CDR3 is TGCAGCGTTCCGGGCTACAATGAGCAGTTCTTC. Amino acid sequence: CSVPGYNEQFF.

This chain uses TRBV5-1 with TRBJ2-1; 12 bases are shared with TRBD2. The CDR3 totals 19 residues. With 0 bases clipped from V and 0 bases from J, the junction kept 7 bases outside the gene matches. Germline V gene data show CDR1 as SGHRS and CDR2 as YFSETQ. Here the CDR3 reads CASSLGLAGAIISYNEQFF. The CDR3 DNA sequence: TGCGCCAGCAGCTTGGGACTAGCGGGGGCCATTATCTCCTACAATGAGCAGTTCTTC.

J is TRBJ2-5 and V is TRBV6-5; 7 bases fit TRBD1. V lost 0 bases to trimming and J lost 5 bases; unmatched junction nucleotides: 6. Germline-derived CDR1 and CDR2 are MNHEY and SVGAGI. This CDR3 contains 15 residues. CDR3 loop: CASSYSRQGGETQYF. The CDR3 region has the DNA TGTGCCAGCAGTTACTCGAGACAGGGCGGGGAGACCCAGTACTTC.

The chain couples TRBV7-9 to TRBJ1-4; D gene unclear. Germline V gene sequence: CDR1 SEHNR, CDR2 FQNEAQ (reference sequence). CDR3 length: 16 amino acids. Trimming stripped 1 base from V and 0 bases from J, with 9 bases between. The CDR3 DNA reads TGTGCCAGCAGCTTAGAGGGATATTCAACTAATGAAAAACTGTTTTTT. Amino acids: CASSLEGYSTNEKLFF.

This clonotype was observed a few times. This chain joins TRBV12-3 or TRBV12-4 and TRBJ2-7; 7 bases are shared with TRBD1. This CDR3 is 12 amino acids long. V was pared by 5 bases and J by 9 bases, with 7 bases of the junction left unmatched. CDR3 residues: CASSMGTAVQYF. CDR3 bases: TGTGCCAGCAGTATGGGGACAGCGGTGCAGTACTTC.

This chain joins TRBV7-2 and TRBJ2-7; D not resolved. V was trimmed by 3 bases and J by 0 bases, leaving 9 bases between them. CDR1 SGHTA and CDR2 FQGNSA come from the germline V gene. This CDR3 is 14 amino acids long. Here the CDR3 reads CASSFDGFSYEQYF. CDR3 DNA sequence: TGTGCCAGCAGCTTCGACGGATTCTCCTACGAGCAGTACTTC.

The chain recombines TRBV7-9 with TRBJ2-5; 7 nucleotides align to TRBD2. V dropped 5 bases and J dropped 2; count of bases not matched to a gene: 5. The CDR3 loop spans 14 amino acids. CDR1 is SEHNR and CDR2 is FQNEAQ in the germline V gene (reference sequence). Here the CDR3 DNA reads TGTGCCAGCAGCCGCGGGGGAGTTCAAGAGACCCAGTACTTC. This codes for CASSRGGVQETQYF.

This clonotype was seen repeatedly, ten times or more. DNA for the CDR3: TGTGCCAGCAGGGGGGGTTTCTCTGGGGCCAACGTCCTGACTTTC. Amino acid sequence: CASRGGFSGANVLTF. The chain has TRBV28 and TRBJ2-6; TRBD2 is a possible D gene (6 bases). Germline V gene data show CDR1 as MDHEN and CDR2 as SYDVKM. Trimming left V 6 bases short and J 0 bases short, with 9 bases between. This CDR3 is 15 amino acids long. The whole variable domain, filled in from reference TRBV28 and TRBJ2-6, reads DVKVTQSSRYLVKRTGEKVFLECVQDMDHENMFWYRQDPGLGLRLIYFSYDVKMKEKGDIPEGYSVSREKKERFSLILESASTNQTSMYLCASRGGFSGANVLTFGAGSRLTVL.

This chain joins TRBV7-9 and TRBJ2-7, with D perhaps matching TRBD1 or TRBD2 (5 bases each). CDR1 and CDR2 (germline): SEHNR, FQNEAQ (reference sequence). The V end lost 4 bases, the J end lost 3 bases, and 16 bases lay between the germline ends. The CDR3 spans 15 residues. The CDR3 here is CASSSRRDGDYEQYF. Here the CDR3 DNA reads TGTGCCAGCAGCTCCCGACGGGACGGTGACTACGAGCAGTACTTC.

The chain joins TRBV7-9 to TRBJ1-5; 8 positions match TRBD1. The trim removed 5 bases at V and 4 bases at J, leaving 10 bases unmatched. Germline CDR1 SEHNR, CDR2 FQNEAQ (reference sequence). This CDR3 is built from 16 residues. The CDR3 sequence is CASSPGQGNWNQPQHF. In DNA form, the CDR3 reads TGTGCCAGCAGCCCCGGACAGGGCAATTGGAATCAGCCCCAGCATTTT.

The genes are TRBV20-1 and TRBJ2-1, with TRBD2 matching 11 bases. Losses at the gene ends were 0 bases for V and 4 bases for J; bases not matched to a gene: 5. This CDR3 is built from 16 residues. Germline V lookup: CDR1 DFQATT, CDR2 SNEGSKA (reference sequence). The CDR3 protein is CSARDGTSGEYNEQFF. CDR3 sequence (DNA): TGCAGTGCTAGAGATGGGACTAGCGGAGAATACAATGAGCAGTTCTTC.

The chain is built from TRBV11-2 and TRBJ2-7, with TRBD1 identical over 8 bases. Germline assignment: CDR1 SGHAT and CDR2 FQNNGV. This CDR3 has 16 amino acids. V dropped 4 bases and J dropped 2; count of bases not matched to a gene: 10. The CDR3 loop is CASSSPFGQGAYEQYF. CDR3 in DNA: TGTGCCAGCAGCTCCCCATTTGGACAGGGAGCCTACGAGCAGTACTTC. The whole variable domain, filled in from reference TRBV11-2 and TRBJ2-7, reads EAGVAQSPRYKIIEKRQSVAFWCNPISGHATLYWYQQILGQGPKLLIQFQNNGVVDDSQLPKDRFSAERLKGVDSTLKIQPAKLEDSAVYLCASSSPFGQGAYEQYFGPGTRLTVT.

This clonotype has more than one count but fewer than ten. The chain employs TRBV4-1 and TRBJ1-2, with 8 bases lining up with TRBD1. Unmatched junction bases numbered 4, after V lost 1 base and J lost 3 bases. This CDR3 comprises 15 residues. Per the germline V gene, CDR1 is MGHRA and CDR2 is YSYEKL. CDR3 loop: CASSQVAGGHYGYTF. In DNA, the CDR3 is TGCGCCAGCAGCCAAGTGGCAGGGGGCCACTATGGCTACACCTTC.

This rearrangement joins TRBV27 to TRBJ2-5; possible D gene TRBD2, 6 bases. Germline CDR1 reads MNHEY; CDR2 reads SMNVEV (reference sequence). The CDR3 is 15 amino acids. Deletions cut 4 bases from V and 2 bases from J, with 14 bases between. The CDR3 sequence: CASSWGGGGQETQYF. In DNA form, the CDR3 reads TGTGCCAGCAGTTGGGGCGGCGGAGGGCAAGAGACCCAGTACTTC.

This clonotype has a handful of counts. The gene calls are TRBV7-9 and TRBJ1-4, with D unclear. This CDR3 has 15 residues. The V gene's germline CDR1 is SEHNR and CDR2 FQNEAQ (reference sequence). The V end lost 5 bases, the J end lost 0 bases, and 10 bases lay between the germline ends. For the CDR3, the DNA is TGTGCCAGCAGCCCCCCGTGGGCAACTAATGAAAAACTGTTTTTT. Protein sequence: CASSPPWATNEKLFF.